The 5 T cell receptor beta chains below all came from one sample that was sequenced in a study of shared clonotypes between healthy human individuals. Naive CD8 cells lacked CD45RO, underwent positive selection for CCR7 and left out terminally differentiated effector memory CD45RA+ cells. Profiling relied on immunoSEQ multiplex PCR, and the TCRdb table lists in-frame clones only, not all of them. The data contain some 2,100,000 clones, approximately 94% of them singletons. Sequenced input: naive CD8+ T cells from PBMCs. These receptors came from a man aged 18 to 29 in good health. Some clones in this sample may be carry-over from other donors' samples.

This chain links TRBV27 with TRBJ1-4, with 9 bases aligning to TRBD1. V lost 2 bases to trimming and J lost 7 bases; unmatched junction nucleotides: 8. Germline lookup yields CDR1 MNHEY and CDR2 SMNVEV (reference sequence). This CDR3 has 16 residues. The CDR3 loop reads CASSLRPGQGSEKLFF. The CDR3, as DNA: TGTGCCAGCAGTTTACGCCCGGGACAGGGAAGTGAAAAACTGTTTTTT.

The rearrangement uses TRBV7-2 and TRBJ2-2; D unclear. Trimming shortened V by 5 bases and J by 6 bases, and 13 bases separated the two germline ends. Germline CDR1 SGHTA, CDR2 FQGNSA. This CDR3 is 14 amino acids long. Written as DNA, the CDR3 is TGTGCCAGCAGCCTCCGTTTGGCTCCCGGGGAGCTGTTTTTT. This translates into CASSLRLAPGELFF.

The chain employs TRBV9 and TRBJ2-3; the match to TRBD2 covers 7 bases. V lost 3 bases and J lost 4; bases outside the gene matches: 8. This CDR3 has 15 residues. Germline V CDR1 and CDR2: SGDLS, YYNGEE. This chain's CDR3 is CASSAGTTDSDTQYF. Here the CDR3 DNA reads TGTGCCAGCAGCGCAGGGACTACAGATTCAGATACGCAGTATTTT.

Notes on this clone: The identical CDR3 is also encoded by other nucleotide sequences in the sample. The CDR3 sequence: CASSPSGEQYF. DNA of the CDR3: TGTGCCAGCAGTCCCTCAGGGGAGCAGTACTTC. This chain joins TRBV28 and TRBJ2-7; D perhaps matches TRBD1 (5 bases). V lost 5 bases and J 7 bases, leaving 9 bases between the germline ends. Germline assignment: CDR1 MDHEN and CDR2 SYDVKM. The CDR3 sequence is 11 residues long. Full variable domain (missing parts from reference TRBV28 and TRBJ2-7): DVKVTQSSRYLVKRTGEKVFLECVQDMDHENMFWYRQDPGLGLRLIYFSYDVKMKEKGDIPEGYSVSREKKERFSLILESASTNQTSMYLCASSPSGEQYFGPGTRLTVT.

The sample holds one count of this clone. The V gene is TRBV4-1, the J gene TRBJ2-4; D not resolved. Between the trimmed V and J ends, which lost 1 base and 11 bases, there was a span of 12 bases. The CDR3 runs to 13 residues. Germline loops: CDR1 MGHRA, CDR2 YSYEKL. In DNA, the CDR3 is TGCGCCAGCAGCCAAGCCGGTGGAGTTTTTCAGTACTTC. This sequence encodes CASSQAGGVFQYF.